This T cell receptor (beta chain) was retrieved from a study of CD8 T cells in Susac syndrome. Germline values: CDR1 PRHDT, CDR2 FYEKMQ (reference sequence). This CDR3 is 15 amino acids long. V was shortened by 5 bases and J by 2 bases, with 14 bases between the two germline ends. Random hexamers were used to reverse transcribe the RNA input (about 0.45 to 1 ug). By means of immunoSEQ multiplex PCR, TCR beta CDR3 spanning 54 Vbeta and 13 Jbeta underwent amplification. TCRdb independently ran MiXCR on the immunoSEQ multiplex PCR reads; one entry per CDR3 protein. Here the sample spans a few hundred thousand distinct CDR3 sequences, 65% to 90% being singletons. Sequencing of TCR beta covered CD8+ and CD4+ T cells obtained from blood.

The sample consisted of CD8+ T cells from PBMCs. The origin of this receptor is a human donor with multiple sclerosis. The chain links TRBV13 to TRBJ2-3; a possible D gene is TRBD1 (5 bases). CDR3 nucleotides: TGTGCCAGCAGCATGACAGAGGATTACACAGATACGCAGTATTTT. Protein sequence: CASSMTEDYTDTQYF.